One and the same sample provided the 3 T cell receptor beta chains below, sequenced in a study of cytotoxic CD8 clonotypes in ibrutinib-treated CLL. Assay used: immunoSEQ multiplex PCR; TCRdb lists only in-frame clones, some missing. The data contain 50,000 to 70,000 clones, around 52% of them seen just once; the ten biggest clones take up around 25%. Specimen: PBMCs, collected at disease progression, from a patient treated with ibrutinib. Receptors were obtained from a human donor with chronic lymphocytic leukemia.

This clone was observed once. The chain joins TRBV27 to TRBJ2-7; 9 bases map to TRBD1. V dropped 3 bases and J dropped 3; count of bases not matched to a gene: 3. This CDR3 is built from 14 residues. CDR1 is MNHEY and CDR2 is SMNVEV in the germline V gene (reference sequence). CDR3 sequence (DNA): TGTGCCAGCAGTTTTACAGGGGGCATCTACGAGCAGTACTTC. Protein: CASSFTGGIYEQYF.

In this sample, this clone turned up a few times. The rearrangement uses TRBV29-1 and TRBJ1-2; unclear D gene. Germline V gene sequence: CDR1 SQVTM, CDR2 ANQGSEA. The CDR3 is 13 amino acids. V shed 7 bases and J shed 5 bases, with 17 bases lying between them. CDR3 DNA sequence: TGCAGCGGCGGAGAGGCAACCGGGTATGGCTACACCTTC. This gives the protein CSGGEATGYGYTF.

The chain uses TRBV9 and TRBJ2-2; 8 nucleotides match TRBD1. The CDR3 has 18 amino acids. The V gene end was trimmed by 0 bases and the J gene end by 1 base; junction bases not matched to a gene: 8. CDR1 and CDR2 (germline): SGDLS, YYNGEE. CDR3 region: CASSVVIWGTGNTGELFF. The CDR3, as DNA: TGTGCCAGCAGCGTAGTTATTTGGGGGACAGGGAACACCGGGGAGCTGTTTTTT.